Shown below are 18 T cell receptor beta chains from a single sample sequenced in a study of blood T cell repertoires in COVID-19. Assay used: immunoSEQ multiplex PCR; TCRdb lists only in-frame clones, some missing. The repertoire consists of around 50,000 clones, with roughly 88% occurring once and the leading ten covering about 3%. Source material: peripheral blood. The receptors here all came from a human donor in a cohort sampled during active COVID-19.

V usage is TRBV18 and J usage is TRBJ2-2, with TRBD1 matching over 9 bases. The germline gives CDR1 KGHSH, CDR2 LQKENI. The CDR3 covers 15 residues. V shed 6 bases, J shed 6 bases, and the junction held 8 bases outside the gene matches. CDR3 loop: CASSKDRGRSGELFF. As DNA, the CDR3 is TGTGCCAGCTCCAAGGACAGGGGAAGGTCCGGGGAGCTGTTTTTT.

This clone came up a few times. The chain is built from TRBV4-1 and TRBJ2-1; a weak D match, TRBD1 (8 bases). The CDR3 totals 16 residues. Trimming took off 3 bases at V and 8 bases at J, with 20 bases between the two ends. Per the germline V gene, CDR1 is MGHRA and CDR2 is YSYEKL. DNA for the CDR3: TGCGCCAGCAGCCAGTCGCTCCAGGGGGCGGGGGATGAGCAGTTCTTC. Residues: CASSQSLQGAGDEQFF.

The V gene is TRBV6-2 or TRBV6-3, the J gene TRBJ2-7; D call uncertain. This CDR3 has 11 residues. CDR1 MNHEY and CDR2 SVGEGT come from the germline V gene. The V and J ends lost 4 bases and 3 bases respectively, with 4 bases between them. The CDR3, as DNA: TGTGCCAGCAGTTGGAGCTACGAGCAGTACTTC. Its protein is CASSWSYEQYF.

Comments on this clone: The same CDR3 arises from other DNA sequences in this sample as well. The CDR3 DNA reads as TGCGCCAGCAGCCAAGCACAGGGCTTTTCCTACGAGCAGTACTTC. Its protein product is CASSQAQGFSYEQYF. The chain joins TRBV4-3 to TRBJ2-7; maybe TRBD1 (6 bases). Trimming shortened V by 1 base and J by 1 base, and 11 bases separated the two germline ends. The CDR3 is 15 amino acids. CDR1 LGHNA and CDR2 YSLEER come from the germline V gene.

The chain has TRBV29-1 and TRBJ1-1; 7 positions agree with TRBD1. The V and J ends lost 5 bases and 5 bases, in that order; junction bases with no gene match: 5. CDR3 size: 12 residues. Germline-derived CDR1 and CDR2 are SQVTM and ANQGSEA. CDR3 coding DNA: TGCAGCGTTATGACAGGGAGGACTGAAGCTTTCTTT. Translation gives CSVMTGRTEAFF.

V and J are TRBV11-2 and TRBJ2-7; TRBD2 aligns across 7 bases. The V gene end was trimmed by 5 bases and the J gene end by 2 bases; junction bases not matched to a gene: 9. Germline CDR1 is SGHAT and CDR2 is FQNNGV. The CDR3 totals 15 residues. Written as DNA, the CDR3 is TGTGCCAGCAGCATGGAAGGGAGGGTAGCCTACGAGCAGTACTTC. Its protein product is CASSMEGRVAYEQYF.

The J gene is TRBJ1-1, the V gene TRBV5-1; possibly TRBD1 for D (5 bases). This CDR3 is 15 amino acids long. Per germline, CDR1 SGHRS and CDR2 YFSETQ. V lost 0 bases to trimming and J lost 5 bases, with 14 bases between them. In DNA, the CDR3 is TGCGCCAGCAGCTTGGATCAGGGTATGGGGACTGAAGCTTTCTTT. Amino acids: CASSLDQGMGTEAFF. Together with reference TRBV5-1 and TRBJ1-1, the CDR3 gives the full variable domain: KAGVTQTPRYLIKTRGQQVTLSCSPISGHRSVSWYQQTPGQGLQFLFEYFSETQRNKGNFPGRFSGRQFSNSRSEMNVSTLELGDSALYLCASSLDQGMGTEAFFGQGTRLTVV.

The chain carries TRBV4-1 and TRBJ2-3, with D unresolved. Deletions cut 0 bases from V and 0 bases from J, with 10 bases between. The V gene's germline CDR1 is MGHRA and CDR2 YSYEKL. The CDR3 has 16 residues. CDR3 coding DNA: TGCGCCAGCAGCCAAGATCGAAGCATTAGCACAGATACGCAGTATTTT. It is translated as CASSQDRSISTDTQYF.

The gene calls are TRBV7-2 and TRBJ2-2, with 13 bases identical to TRBD2. The CDR3 sequence is 17 residues long. From germline, CDR1 is SGHTA and CDR2 FQGNSA. J lost 9 bases, V lost 4 bases, and 11 bases had no gene match. Here the CDR3 reads CASSSPRTSGSSRELFF. The DNA for the CDR3 is TGTGCCAGCAGCTCTCCTAGGACTAGCGGGAGCTCGAGGGAGCTGTTTTTT. Combining the CDR3 with reference TRBV7-2 and TRBJ2-2 gives the whole variable domain GAGVSQSPSNKVTEKGKDVELRCDPISGHTALYWYRQSLGQGLEFLIYFQGNSAPDKSGLPSDRFSAERTGGSVSTLTIQRTQQEDSAVYLCASSSPRTSGSSRELFFGEGSRLTVL.

The rearrangement uses TRBV11-2 and TRBJ2-3, with D unresolved. The ends were cut back, 0 bases at V and 2 bases at J, with 18 bases in the middle. The CDR3 is made up of 18 amino acids. Germline assignment: CDR1 SGHAT and CDR2 FQNNGV. The CDR3 DNA is TGTGCCAGCAGCTTAGATCGCATCGAGTTGGGCTACACAGATACGCAGTATTTT. This encodes CASSLDRIELGYTDTQYF.

V is TRBV6-5 and J is TRBJ2-7; the D gene is possibly TRBD1 (6 bases). The germline CDR1 and CDR2 sequences are MNHEY and SVGAGI. V was pared by 4 bases and J by 2 bases, with 9 bases between. The CDR3 is 13 residues long. In DNA form, the CDR3 reads TGTGCCAGCAGTTCCAGGGGAACCTACGAGCAGTACTTC. This codes for CASSSRGTYEQYF.

The chain joins TRBV3-1 (or the pseudogene TRBV3-2) to TRBJ1-1; TRBD1 is a possible D gene (6 bases). The germline V and J ends were trimmed by 0 bases and 2 bases, with 13 bases remaining between them. Per the germline V gene, CDR1 is LGHDT and CDR2 is YNNKEL (reference sequence). The CDR3 extends over 16 amino acids. The CDR3 DNA is TGTGCCAGCAGCCAAGATTACGCAGGGGATAACACTGAAGCTTTCTTT. This encodes CASSQDYAGDNTEAFF.

This chain links TRBV30 with TRBJ1-5, with D tentatively TRBD1 (5 bases). Germline V gene data show CDR1 as GTSNPN and CDR2 as SVGIG (reference sequence). The V end lost 0 bases, the J end lost 6 bases, and 9 bases lay between the germline ends. The CDR3 length is 13 residues. The CDR3 loop reads CAWSVRQGQPQHF. CDR3 nucleotide sequence: TGTGCCTGGAGTGTACGCCAGGGTCAGCCCCAGCATTTT.

CDR3 coding DNA: TGTGCCAGCAGCACTGGACAGGGGCAGACCCAGTACTTC. Translation gives CASSTGQGQTQYF. The chain is built from TRBV5-4 and TRBJ2-5, with TRBD1 matching over 9 bases. CDR1 is SGHNT and CDR2 is YYREEE in the germline V gene (reference sequence). This CDR3 has 13 amino acids. V lost 4 bases to trimming and J lost 6 bases; unmatched junction nucleotides: 4.

The rearrangement joins TRBV7-9 to TRBJ1-1; the D is unclear. This CDR3 contains 14 residues. V lost 5 bases and J 0 bases, leaving 10 bases between the germline ends. CDR1 SEHNR and CDR2 FQNEAQ come from the germline V gene (reference sequence). CDR3 DNA sequence: TGTGCCAGCAGCGCAGGAGGGCTGAACACTGAAGCTTTCTTT. It codes for CASSAGGLNTEAFF.

The chain joins TRBV11-1 to TRBJ2-1; D unclear. There are 16 residues in the CDR3. The germline CDR1 and CDR2 sequences are SGHAT and FQDESV (reference sequence). V was pared by 5 bases and J by 0 bases, with 14 bases between. The CDR3 bases are TGTGCCAGCAGCCCCCTTGGGCTGGTCTCCTACAATGAGCAGTTCTTC. Its translation is CASSPLGLVSYNEQFF.

This clone was picked up a small number of times. The chain is built from TRBV9 and TRBJ2-1; TRBD2 aligns across 9 bases. With 4 bases clipped from V and 4 bases from J, the junction kept 9 bases outside the gene matches. Germline V CDR1 and CDR2: SGDLS, YYNGEE. The CDR3 covers 16 residues. Here the CDR3 reads CASSPWGGREYNEQFF. The CDR3 nucleotides read TGTGCCAGCAGCCCATGGGGCGGGAGGGAGTACAATGAGCAGTTCTTC.

This sequence joins TRBV10-1 and TRBJ2-1; D uncertain. The CDR3 has 15 residues. Trimming cost V 3 bases and J 2 bases, with 11 bases left between them. Germline loops: CDR1 WNHNN, CDR2 SYGVQD (reference sequence). CDR3 sequence: CASSEDSNAYNEQFF. In DNA, the CDR3 is TGCGCCAGCAGTGAAGACTCCAACGCCTACAATGAGCAGTTCTTC.